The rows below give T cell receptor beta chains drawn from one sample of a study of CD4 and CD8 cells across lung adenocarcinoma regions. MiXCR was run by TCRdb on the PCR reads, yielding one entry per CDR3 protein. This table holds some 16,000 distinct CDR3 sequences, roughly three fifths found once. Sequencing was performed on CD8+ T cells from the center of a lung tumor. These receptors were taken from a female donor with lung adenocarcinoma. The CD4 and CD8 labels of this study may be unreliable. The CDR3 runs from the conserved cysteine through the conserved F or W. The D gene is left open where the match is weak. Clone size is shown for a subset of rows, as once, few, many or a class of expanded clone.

CDR3nt: TGTGGCAGCACGGGGGTGAGAGGTAAAAACACGCAGTACTTC; CDR3aa: CGSTGVRGKNTQYF; v_gene: TRBV6-1; abundance: .; d_gene: .; j_gene: TRBJ2-4
CDR3nt: TGCGCGGGCAGCGGGGGGACTGAGCAAGAGACGCAGTACTTC; CDR3aa: CAGSGGTEQETQYF; v_gene: TRBV10-1; abundance: .; d_gene: TRBD2; j_gene: TRBJ2-7
CDR3nt: TGTGCCAGCAGTGTTGGTCGGGGACAGGGAGTCACCGGGACGCTGTATTTT; CDR3aa: CASSVGRGQGVTGTLYF; v_gene: TRBV6-1; abundance: once; d_gene: TRBD1; j_gene: TRBJ2-2
CDR3nt: TGTGCCAGCAGTTACACTTCCTTTATGGGGCTGGGAGACACAGATACTCAGTACTTC; CDR3aa: CASSYTSFMGLGDTDTQYF; v_gene: TRBV6-5; abundance: once; d_gene: .; j_gene: TRBJ2-4
CDR3nt: TGCGCCGACCGCCGCGAACGGACGAACACCGGGGAGCTGTTTTTT; CDR3aa: CADRRERTNTGELFF; v_gene: TRBV10-1; abundance: many; d_gene: .; j_gene: TRBJ2-2
CDR3nt: TGTGCCAGCAGCGATACAGGGCCACAAGAGACCCAGTACTTC; CDR3aa: CASSDTGPQETQYF; v_gene: TRBV12-3/TRBV12-4; abundance: .; d_gene: .; j_gene: TRBJ2-5
CDR3nt: TGTGCCTCGGGACGGGGGGTAAGAGGCACAGATACTCAGTACTTT; CDR3aa: CASGRGVRGTDTQYF; v_gene: TRBV6-2/TRBV6-3; abundance: .; d_gene: TRBD2; j_gene: TRBJ2-3
CDR3nt: TGTGCCAGCAGCCCGGGACTAGAAGCTCTGTGGGGCCAGTTCTTC; CDR3aa: CASSPGLEALWGQFF; v_gene: TRBV6-1; abundance: few; d_gene: TRBD2; j_gene: TRBJ2-1
CDR3nt: TGTGCCAGCAGTTATTCCGGGACACCAGAAAACATTCAGTACTTC; CDR3aa: CASSYSGTPENIQYF; v_gene: TRBV6-5; abundance: .; d_gene: .; j_gene: TRBJ2-4
CDR3nt: TGTGCCAGCAGACGGGACAGGACCTCCGGGGCCCAGTACTTC; CDR3aa: CASRRDRTSGAQYF; v_gene: TRBV6-1; abundance: .; d_gene: TRBD1; j_gene: TRBJ2-5
CDR3nt: TGTGCCGGGAGGCTCGGGGGGGGGGACCAAGAGACCCAGTACTTC; CDR3aa: CAGRLGGGDQETQYF; v_gene: TRBV10-3; abundance: .; d_gene: TRBD2; j_gene: TRBJ2-5
CDR3nt: TGTGCCAGCAGTTTGTTGACTAGCGGGATGAACGAGCAGTACTTC; CDR3aa: CASSLLTSGMNEQYF; v_gene: TRBV6-5; abundance: .; d_gene: TRBD2; j_gene: TRBJ2-7
CDR3nt: TGTGCCAGCAGCCAATTAGGGGGGAATCAGCCCCAGCATTTT; CDR3aa: CASSQLGGNQPQHF; v_gene: TRBV4-2; abundance: many; d_gene: .; j_gene: TRBJ1-5
CDR3nt: TGTGCCAGCAGTGATTCGGGGCCCTATGGCTACACCTTC; CDR3aa: CASSDSGPYGYTF; v_gene: TRBV6-1; abundance: .; d_gene: .; j_gene: TRBJ1-2
CDR3nt: TGTGCCAGCAGCCAAGAACCAGGACTAGCGGGAGTGTCTGAGCAGTTCTTC; CDR3aa: CASSQEPGLAGVSEQFF; v_gene: TRBV4-2; abundance: .; d_gene: TRBD2; j_gene: TRBJ2-1
CDR3nt: TGCGCCAGCAGTGCGGGGCCCGGGGGGGGGACGGCAGATACGCAGTATTTT; CDR3aa: CASSAGPGGGTADTQYF; v_gene: TRBV10-2; abundance: few; d_gene: TRBD2; j_gene: TRBJ2-3
CDR3nt: TGTGCCAGCAGTCGAGGCCTAGCGGCTGGGAGCACCGGGGAGCTGTATTTT; CDR3aa: CASSRGLAAGSTGELYF; v_gene: TRBV6-1; abundance: .; d_gene: TRBD2; j_gene: TRBJ2-2
CDR3nt: TGTGCCAGCAGCTCCGACAGCGGGGGAGACTACAATGAGCAGTACTTC; CDR3aa: CASSSDSGGDYNEQYF; v_gene: TRBV7-9; abundance: few; d_gene: TRBD2; j_gene: TRBJ2-7
CDR3nt: TGTGCCAGCAGGGGGCGCGGGCACCGTGACCCAGATACCCAGTATTTC; CDR3aa: CASRGRGHRDPDTQYF; v_gene: TRBV6-1; abundance: .; d_gene: .; j_gene: TRBJ2-5
CDR3nt: TGTGCCAGCAGCTTAGGGGGGGCTAATGAGCAGTTCTTC; CDR3aa: CASSLGGANEQFF; v_gene: TRBV7-2; abundance: .; d_gene: .; j_gene: TRBJ2-1
CDR3nt: TGTGCCTGCAGGGGGCGCGGGGGCCCAACCCCAGATACGCAGTACTTT; CDR3aa: CACRGRGGPTPDTQYF; v_gene: TRBV6-1; abundance: .; d_gene: .; j_gene: TRBJ2-3
CDR3nt: TGTGCCAGCAGTGGGACAGGCCTAAAGTCCTACGAGCAGTACTTC; CDR3aa: CASSGTGLKSYEQYF; v_gene: TRBV6-1; abundance: .; d_gene: TRBD1; j_gene: TRBJ2-7
CDR3nt: TGTGCCCGCATCGAGGGGGCGCGTGCCAAAAACACGCAGTACTTC; CDR3aa: CARIEGARAKNTQYF; v_gene: TRBV7-2; abundance: once; d_gene: TRBD1; j_gene: TRBJ2-4
CDR3nt: TGTGCCAGCAGTGACCCAACCGGGACAGGGTACTATAGTGGCAATCAGCCCCAGCATTTT; CDR3aa: CASSDPTGTGYYSGNQPQHF; v_gene: TRBV6-1; abundance: many; d_gene: TRBD1; j_gene: TRBJ1-5
CDR3nt: TGTGCCAGCAGTGAAATGGGACAGTATCAGCCCCAGCATTTT; CDR3aa: CASSEMGQYQPQHF; v_gene: TRBV6-1; abundance: .; d_gene: TRBD1; j_gene: TRBJ1-5
CDR3nt: TGTGCCAGCAGATATTCAGGGGGCGCTGGGGCCAACGTCCTGACTTTC; CDR3aa: CASRYSGGAGANVLTF; v_gene: TRBV6-5; abundance: .; d_gene: TRBD1; j_gene: TRBJ2-6
CDR3nt: TGTGCCAGCAGCAAGAGAGGTAGCGGCGGGGGCACAGATACGCAGTATTTT; CDR3aa: CASSKRGSGGGTDTQYF; v_gene: TRBV11-3; abundance: .; d_gene: .; j_gene: TRBJ2-3
CDR3nt: TGTGCCAGTTGGTGGACATCTCGCTCTGAAGCTTTCTTT; CDR3aa: CASWWTSRSEAFF; v_gene: TRBV6-1; abundance: many; d_gene: .; j_gene: TRBJ1-1
CDR3nt: TGTGCCGGGAGGGGGGGCCGTGACCCAGAGACCCAGTACTTC; CDR3aa: CAGRGGRDPETQYF; v_gene: TRBV10-3; abundance: few; d_gene: .; j_gene: TRBJ2-5
CDR3nt: TGTGCCAGCAGTTACGGGGAGGGCAGGGGATACACTGAAGCTTTCTTT; CDR3aa: CASSYGEGRGYTEAFF; v_gene: TRBV6-5; abundance: medium-sized; d_gene: .; j_gene: TRBJ1-1
CDR3nt: TGTGCCAGCAGCTCCTCTAGCGGGGGGGCCCAAGATACGCAGTATTTT; CDR3aa: CASSSSSGGAQDTQYF; v_gene: TRBV7-2; abundance: medium-sized; d_gene: TRBD2; j_gene: TRBJ2-3
CDR3nt: TGTGCCAGCAGTGAAAGGTCGGGACACTATGGCTACACCTTC; CDR3aa: CASSERSGHYGYTF; v_gene: TRBV6-1; abundance: .; d_gene: .; j_gene: TRBJ1-2
CDR3nt: TGCAGTGCTAGACCCTACAATGAGCAGTTCTTC; CDR3aa: CSARPYNEQFF; v_gene: TRBV20-1; abundance: .; d_gene: .; j_gene: TRBJ2-1
CDR3nt: TGTGCCAGTTCCGGGACAGGGTTCGGCGGGGCCAACGTCCTGACTTTC; CDR3aa: CASSGTGFGGANVLTF; v_gene: TRBV6-1; abundance: .; d_gene: TRBD1; j_gene: TRBJ2-6
CDR3nt: TGTGCCAGCAGCTTATCTAGCGAATACAATGAGCAGTTCTTC; CDR3aa: CASSLSSEYNEQFF; v_gene: TRBV7-3; abundance: many; d_gene: .; j_gene: TRBJ2-1
CDR3nt: TGCGCCAGCAGCCCGACAGGGATGGAGACCCAGTACTTC; CDR3aa: CASSPTGMETQYF; v_gene: TRBV4-1; abundance: .; d_gene: TRBD1; j_gene: TRBJ2-5
CDR3nt: TGTGCCAGCAGTGTGGCGGGGCGGTGGGCCACAGACATGCAGTACTTT; CDR3aa: CASSVAGRWATDMQYF; v_gene: TRBV6-1; abundance: .; d_gene: .; j_gene: TRBJ2-3
CDR3nt: TGCGCCAGCAGACCTAGGGGACAGGGGGAAGAGACCCAGTACTTC; CDR3aa: CASRPRGQGEETQYF; v_gene: TRBV4-1; abundance: many; d_gene: TRBD1; j_gene: TRBJ2-5
CDR3nt: TGTGCCAACAGTACCCAAGCTGGGTCGCGTCCCGGGGAGCTGTTTTTT; CDR3aa: CANSTQAGSRPGELFF; v_gene: TRBV10-3; abundance: .; d_gene: .; j_gene: TRBJ2-2
CDR3nt: TGTGCCAGCAGTGATACTAGCGGGGGGGCGATTCCCACAGATACGCAGTATTTT; CDR3aa: CASSDTSGGAIPTDTQYF; v_gene: TRBV6-1; abundance: medium-sized; d_gene: TRBD2; j_gene: TRBJ2-3
CDR3nt: TGTGCCAGCAGTGAATGGGCTGGGGCCAACGTGCAGAATTTC; CDR3aa: CASSEWAGANVQNF; v_gene: TRBV25-1; abundance: .; d_gene: .; j_gene: TRBJ2-6
CDR3nt: TGTGCCAGCAGTCGAGAAGGGACAGGGGGTAATCAGCCCCAGCATTTT; CDR3aa: CASSREGTGGNQPQHF; v_gene: TRBV6-1; abundance: many; d_gene: TRBD1; j_gene: TRBJ1-5
CDR3nt: TGCGCCAGCAGCCAAGATCTGGGCAGGGATCGGGGCTACACCTTC; CDR3aa: CASSQDLGRDRGYTF; v_gene: TRBV4-1; abundance: .; d_gene: .; j_gene: TRBJ1-2
CDR3nt: TGTGCCAGCAGTTACTCGCGGACTAGCGGAACCTACGAGCAGTACTTC; CDR3aa: CASSYSRTSGTYEQYF; v_gene: TRBV6-5; abundance: once; d_gene: TRBD2; j_gene: TRBJ2-7
CDR3nt: TGCGCCAGCAGCCATGCGGGCGGGGCCGGCGGAGACACAGATACGCAGTATTTC; CDR3aa: CASSHAGGAGGDTDTQYF; v_gene: TRBV4-1; abundance: .; d_gene: .; j_gene: TRBJ2-3
CDR3nt: TGTGCCAGCACCAACAGGGGTAGGGGCACAGATACGCAGTATTTT; CDR3aa: CASTNRGRGTDTQYF; v_gene: TRBV6-6; abundance: medium-sized; d_gene: TRBD1; j_gene: TRBJ2-3
CDR3nt: TGTGCCAGCCGTCCTAGGGGGCAGTCAACCAAAAACACGCAGTACTTC; CDR3aa: CASRPRGQSTKNTQYF; v_gene: TRBV6-1; abundance: .; d_gene: TRBD1; j_gene: TRBJ2-4
CDR3nt: TGTGCCAGCACTAGGGGACAGGGCTTCTCCCGGGCCTTC; CDR3aa: CASTRGQGFSRAF; v_gene: TRBV6-1; abundance: .; d_gene: TRBD1; j_gene: TRBJ1-2
CDR3nt: TGTGCCAGCAGTTTGGGCGGGGCCACAGATACTCAGTACTTT; CDR3aa: CASSLGGATDTQYF; v_gene: TRBV27; abundance: few; d_gene: .; j_gene: TRBJ2-3
CDR3nt: TGCGCCAATTGGGCAAAACCTCTGTATTACGAGCAGTACTTC; CDR3aa: CANWAKPLYYEQYF; v_gene: TRBV10-1; abundance: .; d_gene: .; j_gene: TRBJ2-7
CDR3nt: TGTGCCAGCAGCCAAGCGGGACTAGCGGGGGGCCGAGGGTACGTCTACAATGAGCAGTTCTTC; CDR3aa: CASSQAGLAGGRGYVYNEQFF; v_gene: TRBV4-2; abundance: .; d_gene: TRBD2; j_gene: TRBJ2-1
CDR3nt: TGTGCCAGCAGTGAATCGGGGGTGCGAGGCAAAAACACTCAGTACTTT; CDR3aa: CASSESGVRGKNTQYF; v_gene: TRBV25-1; abundance: .; d_gene: .; j_gene: TRBJ2-4
CDR3nt: TGTGCCAGCAGTTACAGAGCGGGGGGGTCTATGTACAATGAGCAGTTCTTC; CDR3aa: CASSYRAGGSMYNEQFF; v_gene: TRBV6-5; abundance: few; d_gene: TRBD2; j_gene: TRBJ2-1
CDR3nt: TGTGCGAGCAGTGCTAGGGGGCAGCCAACCACAAATACGCAGTATTTT; CDR3aa: CASSARGQPTTNTQYF; v_gene: TRBV6-1; abundance: .; d_gene: TRBD1; j_gene: TRBJ2-3
CDR3nt: TGTGCCAGCAGTGAGGGGCTGCGGGGGCGTGACCAAGGGACCCAGTACTTC; CDR3aa: CASSEGLRGRDQGTQYF; v_gene: TRBV6-1; abundance: .; d_gene: .; j_gene: TRBJ2-5
CDR3nt: TGTGCCAGCGCTGGACAGACCTACAATGAGCAGTTCTTC; CDR3aa: CASAGQTYNEQFF; v_gene: TRBV7-2; abundance: .; d_gene: .; j_gene: TRBJ2-1
CDR3nt: TGTGCCAGCAGCCAGGGCGGAGGAAGGACGTTCTTC; CDR3aa: CASSQGGGRTFF; v_gene: TRBV3-1; abundance: few; d_gene: .; j_gene: TRBJ2-1
CDR3nt: TGTGCCAGCTTCCGGACCCCCTATGGCTACACCTTC; CDR3aa: CASFRTPYGYTF; v_gene: TRBV6-4; abundance: .; d_gene: .; j_gene: TRBJ1-2
CDR3nt: TGTGCCAGCAGCCCCCCGTCCGGGACTAGCGGGATGGAGACCCAGTACTTC; CDR3aa: CASSPPSGTSGMETQYF; v_gene: TRBV27; abundance: .; d_gene: TRBD2; j_gene: TRBJ2-5